This T cell receptor (beta chain) is drawn from a study of cytomegalovirus exposure and HLA in healthy donors. To note about this clone: Its antigen remains unidentified.

The study ran its PCR with 60 Vbeta and 13 Jbeta primers. The assay was immunoSEQ multiplex PCR, and TCRdb's table has in-frame clones only and misses some. The sample contains over 100,000 clones, 82% of which appear only once. Study conclusions and caveats: A link between a missense DCLRE1C variant and TCR beta V- and J-gene trimming emerged from a later analysis. It was 150 to 200 TCR beta chains that were listed as cytomegalovirus-associated. Exclusion applied to some V segments, including TRBV6-2 and TRBV6-3, as they were indistinguishable.

CDR3 length: 15 residues. Deletions cut 4 bases from V and 7 bases from J, with 16 bases between. From germline, CDR1 is MNHEY and CDR2 SMNVEV (reference sequence). The study sampled nominally healthy donors, though unrecorded immune exposures were likely. J is TRBJ2-2 and V is TRBV27, with a tentative D call TRBD1 (6 bases). The clonotype originates from a woman between 45 and 60 years old in good health and CMV-seropositive. Sequencing was done on a sample of PBMCs. The CDR3 region is CASSSWTEYSGELFF. CDR3 DNA sequence: TGTGCCAGCAGTTCATGGACAGAGTATAGCGGGGAGCTGTTTTTT.